This record concerns one TCR beta chain sequence. The antigen is unknown. CDR1 and CDR2 from the germline V gene are SNHLY and FYNNEI. The V end was cut by 5 bases, the J end by 8 bases, with 18 bases between. CDR3 length: 14 residues. This specimen comes from a study of shared clonotypes between healthy human individuals. The overall study: A donor's plate count was three for CD4 naive and three for CD4 memory; CD8 naive had two and CD8 memory one.

Sequencing was performed with immunoSEQ multiplex PCR; in TCRdb, only in-frame clones are kept and a portion is missing. The table includes around 1.1 million clones, around 82% detected once. General observations from the study: Clonotype sharing among the donors was expected to vary with sequencing depth. Compared with memory subsets, naive subsets generally had larger estimated richness.

The receptor was derived from a man in his late teens or twenties in good health. Some clones in this sample may be carry-over from other donors' samples. What was sequenced was memory CD4+ T cells from PBMCs. This sample's subset: CD45RA-negative fraction. The V and J genes are TRBV2 and TRBJ1-2; D remains ambiguous. CDR3 residues: CASSPPGRVWGYTF. In nucleotides, the CDR3 is TGTGCCAGCAGTCCCCCGGGTAGGGTCTGGGGCTACACCTTC. Full variable domain (outside the CDR3, taken from reference TRBV2 and TRBJ1-2): EPEVTQTPSHQVTQMGQEVILRCVPISNHLYFYWYRQILGQKVEFLVSFYNNEISEKSEIFDDQFSVERPDGSNFTLKIRSTKLEDSAMYFCASSPPGRVWGYTFGSGTRLTVV.